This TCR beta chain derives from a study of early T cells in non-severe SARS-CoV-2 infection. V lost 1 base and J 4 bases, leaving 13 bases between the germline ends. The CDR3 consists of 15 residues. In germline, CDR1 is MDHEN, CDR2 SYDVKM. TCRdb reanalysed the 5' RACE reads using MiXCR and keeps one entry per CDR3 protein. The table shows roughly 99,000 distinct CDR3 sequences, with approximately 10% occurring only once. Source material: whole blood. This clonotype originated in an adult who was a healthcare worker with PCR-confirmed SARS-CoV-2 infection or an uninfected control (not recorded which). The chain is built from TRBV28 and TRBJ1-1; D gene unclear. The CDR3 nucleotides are TGTGCCAGCAGTTTATTCGGCGGGGAGGGCACTGAAGCTTTCTTT. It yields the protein CASSLFGGEGTEAFF.